This T cell receptor (beta chain) was identified in a study of blood T cell repertoires in COVID-19. The overall study: Italy, Spain and the United States were the sources of the convalescent and acute COVID-19 samples.

The CDR3 sequence is 13 residues long. V lost 8 bases to trimming and J lost 7 bases; unmatched junction nucleotides: 10. Germline V gives CDR1 MNHEY, CDR2 SMNVEV (reference sequence). Methods used by the authors: From reference gene primer amplification, estimates of nucleated cell counts were derived. Produced via immunoSEQ multiplex PCR; TCRdb's table is partial and in-frame only. The DNA was the basis for D and trimming; V, J and clone size are from that table. Of approximately 150,000 clones listed, around four fifths were seen once; the top ten hold roughly 3.4%. The TCR originated in a woman aged 50 to 60 with acute COVID-19. The chain has TRBV27 and TRBJ2-7, with 8 bases matching TRBD1. Sequencing used PBMCs or T cells enriched from blood (not recorded which). CDR3 sequence: CASSRGPGVEQYF. The CDR3 DNA reads as TGTGCCAGCTCCAGGGGGCCCGGGGTAGAGCAGTACTTC.